This T cell receptor (beta chain) was observed in a study of shared clonotypes between healthy human individuals. Study conclusions and caveats: Memory subsets had estimated richness that was generally smaller than that of naive subsets.

About this clone: Its antigen is unidentified.

Germline values: CDR1 SGDLS, CDR2 YYNGEE. CDR3 length: 16 amino acids. With V trimmed by 4 bases and J by 2 bases, 9 bases remained unmatched. On sorted subsets, replicate PCRs used 200 to 250 ng DNA, or 25,000 to 35,000 T cell genomes. TCRdb keeps only in-frame clones here, not all; method: immunoSEQ multiplex PCR. Counted here are a few million clones, 90% to 95% occurring once; the ten biggest clones make up 0.35% to 0.5%. The sequenced sample was naive CD4+ T cells from PBMCs. The subset denotes: CD45RA+ positively selected. This sequence originates from a man aged 18 to 29 in good health. Some clones in this sample may be carry-over from other donors' samples. The rearrangement links TRBV9 to TRBJ1-1; 9 positions match TRBD1. CDR3 in amino acids: CASSLGQGSVNTEAFF. The CDR3 region has the DNA TGTGCCAGCAGCTTGGGACAGGGTAGTGTCAACACTGAAGCTTTCTTT.